This T cell receptor (beta chain) was identified during a study of CD8 T cells in ankylosing spondylitis. Overall study results and limits: Past research had described some motif variants in reactive arthritis synovial fluid and blood. A TCR beta motif made of several highly homologous variants seemed typical of ankylosing spondylitis blood. Clones linked to disease were reported to show significant enrichment in matched ankylosing spondylitis synovial fluid.

CDR3 length equals 14 residues. The V gene's germline CDR1 is SGDLS and CDR2 YYNGEE. The ends were cut back, 2 bases at V and 5 bases at J, with 13 bases in the middle. Construction of TCR beta libraries was performed using quantitative 5'-RACE with molecular barcodes. TCRdb analysed the 5' RACE reads with MiXCR anew, one entry per CDR3 protein. The table records under 9,000 distinct CDR3 sequences, 8.2% of them present only once. There are many counts of this clonotype. Its antigen is unknown. This TCR was sampled from a male donor with ankylosing spondylitis or in good health (not recorded which). This rearrangement joins TRBV9 to TRBJ1-1; D possibly corresponds to TRBD1 (5 bases). The specimen sequenced was blood, either unsorted or a sorted T cell fraction (not recorded which). CDR3 protein: CASSVGTVGTEAFF. The CDR3 DNA sequence: TGTGCCAGCAGCGTTGGGACGGTCGGGACTGAAGCTTTCTTT. The full variable domain, rest sourced from reference TRBV9 and TRBJ1-1, is DSGVTQTPKHLITATGQRVTLRCSPRSGDLSVYWYQQSLDQGLQFLIQYYNGEERAKGNILERFSAQQFPDLHSELNLSSLELGDSALYFCASSVGTVGTEAFFGQGTRLTVV.